Listed below are T cell receptor beta chains from one sample, sequenced in a study of blood T cell repertoires in COVID-19. Here immunoSEQ multiplex PCR was the method, and the copy in TCRdb shows in-frame clones only, minus some. The data contain approximately 200,000 clones, approximately 86% of them seen just once; the ten biggest clones take up roughly 4%. The sequenced material came from PBMCs or T cells enriched from blood (not recorded which). The receptors here all came from a woman aged 30 to 39 who had been exposed to COVID-19. Each CDR3 is given with its conserved first and last residue. Fields, in order: V gene, clone size, D gene, J gene, CDR3 protein, CDR3 DNA. A D gene is named only where the DNA matches it firmly. Clone size is shown for a subset of rows, as once, few, many or a class of expanded clone.

TRBV9	.	.	TRBJ2-3	CASSVATSSDTQYF	TGTGCCAGCAGCGTAGCAACTAGCTCAGATACGCAGTATTTT
TRBV5-1	.	TRBD1	TRBJ2-7	CASSLLGQGVDYEQYF	TGCGCCAGCAGCTTGTTGGGACAGGGAGTAGACTACGAGCAGTACTTC
TRBV11-2	.	.	TRBJ1-1	CASSYPRGGGALAEAFF	TGTGCCAGCAGCTACCCAAGGGGAGGGGGGGCGTTGGCTGAAGCTTTCTTT
TRBV5-1	.	.	TRBJ2-1	CASSLSWQGNYNEQFF	TGCGCCAGCAGCTTAAGTTGGCAGGGAAACTACAATGAGCAGTTCTTC
TRBV15	.	TRBD1	TRBJ2-7	CATGGDDHKQYF	TGTGCCACAGGGGGCGACGACCATAAGCAGTACTTC
TRBV25-1	.	TRBD1	TRBJ1-6	CASRGQGRLSPLHF	TGTGCCAGCAGGGGACAGGGCAGGCTTTCACCCCTCCACTTT
TRBV29-1	.	TRBD1	TRBJ1-1	CSDGDRGGTEAFF	TGCAGCGACGGAGACAGGGGCGGTACTGAAGCTTTCTTT
TRBV10-3	.	TRBD1	TRBJ1-1	CAISDGFLQGAFAEAFF	TGTGCCATCAGTGACGGCTTTCTACAGGGGGCGTTCGCTGAAGCTTTCTTT
TRBV24-1	.	TRBD1	TRBJ1-2	CEILGQGNGYTF	TGTGAGATCCTGGGACAGGGAAATGGCTACACCTTC
TRBV19	.	.	TRBJ1-2	CASSRFFYGYTF	TGTGCCAGTAGTCGTTTTTTCTATGGCTACACCTTC
TRBV2	.	.	TRBJ2-4	CASRFQGIQYF	TGTGCCAGCAGGTTCCAGGGCATTCAGTACTTC
TRBV11-2	.	TRBD2	TRBJ2-1	CASSDLAGGINEQFF	TGTGCCAGCAGCGATCTAGCGGGGGGCATCAATGAGCAGTTCTTC
TRBV18	few	.	TRBJ2-1	CASRIRGNEDEQFF	TGTGCCAGTAGAATTCGGGGGAATGAAGATGAGCAGTTCTTC
TRBV30	.	TRBD1	TRBJ2-3	CAWETGTGGDGTQYF	TGTGCCTGGGAAACCGGGACAGGGGGCGATGGGACGCAGTATTTT
TRBV18	.	TRBD1	TRBJ2-1	CASSRTGSSYNEQFF	TGTGCCAGCTCAAGGACAGGGTCTTCCTACAATGAGCAGTTCTTC
TRBV4-1	few	TRBD1	TRBJ1-2	CASSQVLRTGWEDGYTF	TGCGCCAGCAGCCAAGTCCTCAGGACAGGTTGGGAGGATGGCTACACCTTC
TRBV4-1	.	TRBD1	TRBJ1-3	CASSQSRDRIGGAGNTIYF	TGCGCCAGCAGCCAATCCCGGGACAGGATCGGTGGGGCTGGAAACACCATATATTTT
TRBV2	.	.	TRBJ2-1	CASRAPGIRVQFF	TGTGCCAGCAGGGCACCGGGGATAAGGGTCCAGTTCTTC
TRBV2	.	TRBD1	TRBJ2-1	CASRSGQGVGQFF	TGTGCCAGCAGGTCGGGACAGGGGGTAGGGCAGTTCTTC
TRBV2	.	TRBD1	TRBJ1-2	CASSQGQGRGYTF	TGTGCCAGCAGCCAAGGACAGGGCCGTGGCTACACCTTC
TRBV24-1	.	.	TRBJ2-1	CATSDPLAGSSYNEQFF	TGTGCCACCAGTGATCCCCTGGCGGGGAGCTCCTACAATGAGCAGTTCTTC
TRBV5-1	.	.	TRBJ2-7	CASSLAQGPPYEQYF	TGCGCCAGCAGCTTGGCCCAGGGGCCCCCCTACGAGCAGTACTTC
TRBV5-4	.	.	TRBJ1-1	CASSLASMNTEAFF	TGTGCCAGCAGCTTGGCCAGTATGAACACTGAAGCTTTCTTT
TRBV9	.	TRBD2	TRBJ2-1	CASSVGGGGGLAGYNEQFF	TGTGCCAGCAGCGTAGGAGGCGGGGGGGGACTAGCGGGTTACAATGAGCAGTTCTTC
TRBV19	.	TRBD1	TRBJ1-1	CASRTGQHYTEAFF	TGTGCCAGTAGGACGGGACAGCATTACACTGAAGCTTTCTTT
TRBV30	.	TRBD1	TRBJ1-2	CARTDRDRGLYGYTF	TGTGCCCGAACTGACCGGGACAGGGGGCTTTATGGCTACACCTTC
TRBV30	.	.	TRBJ1-6	CACHRGRNSPLHF	TGTGCCTGCCATAGGGGCCGTAATTCACCCCTCCACTTT
TRBV19	.	TRBD1	TRBJ1-5	CASSVDRGVQPQHF	TGTGCCAGTAGTGTCGACAGGGGAGTTCAGCCCCAGCATTTT
TRBV6-1	.	TRBD1	TRBJ1-5	CASSEPRDSGGNQPQHF	TGTGCCAGCAGTGAACCCCGGGACAGTGGGGGCAATCAGCCCCAGCATTTT
TRBV7-2	.	.	TRBJ2-1	CASSLVSGSYNEQFF	TGTGCCAGCAGCTTAGTAAGCGGTTCCTACAATGAGCAGTTCTTC
TRBV2	.	.	TRBJ2-5	CASSQMASGSETQYF	TGTGCCAGCAGTCAGATGGCTTCAGGGTCGGAGACCCAGTACTTC
TRBV19	.	TRBD2	TRBJ2-1	CASTPGLAGGLYNEQFF	TGTGCCAGTACCCCGGGACTAGCGGGGGGCCTTTACAATGAGCAGTTCTTC
TRBV10-3	.	.	TRBJ2-7	CAISESSYEQYF	TGTGCCATCAGTGAGTCGAGTTACGAGCAGTACTTC
TRBV6-5	.	.	TRBJ1-1	CASSPQGKGAEAFF	TGTGCCAGCAGTCCTCAGGGTAAGGGGGCTGAAGCTTTCTTT
TRBV3-1/TRBV3-2	.	TRBD1	TRBJ1-3	CASSQSGGPGNTIYF	TGTGCCAGCAGCCAGTCAGGGGGACCTGGAAACACCATATATTTT
TRBV2	.	TRBD1	TRBJ1-2	CASRGLQGGNGYTF	TGTGCCAGCCGGGGATTGCAGGGGGGCAATGGCTACACCTTC
TRBV2	.	.	TRBJ1-1	CASIRGRASEAFF	TGTGCCAGCATTCGAGGCAGGGCCTCTGAAGCTTTCTTT
TRBV28	.	TRBD2	TRBJ2-7	CASSLGGLAVYEQYF	TGTGCCAGCAGTCTCGGCGGCCTAGCGGTATACGAGCAGTACTTC
TRBV28	few	TRBD1	TRBJ1-3	CASSQTGGSGNTIYF	TGTGCCAGCAGTCAGACAGGGGGGAGCGGAAACACCATATATTTT
TRBV6-2/TRBV6-3	.	TRBD1	TRBJ2-3	CASSYETPDRLVDTQYF	TGTGCCAGCAGTTACGAAACCCCGGACAGGCTAGTAGATACGCAGTATTTT
TRBV2	.	.	TRBJ1-1	CASSEAPGVQLEAFF	TGTGCCAGCAGTGAAGCGCCGGGGGTTCAACTTGAAGCTTTCTTT
TRBV3-1/TRBV3-2	.	TRBD1	TRBJ2-4	CASSDRGTKNIQYF	TGTGCCAGCAGCGACAGGGGGACCAAAAACATTCAGTACTTC
TRBV5-1	many	TRBD1	TRBJ1-1	CASRYQPGTGGRNTEAFF	TGCGCCAGCAGATACCAACCCGGGACAGGGGGCCGGAACACTGAAGCTTTCTTT
TRBV24-1	.	TRBD1	TRBJ2-3	CATSAPGQPWDTQYF	TGTGCCACCAGTGCACCGGGACAGCCTTGGGATACGCAGTATTTT
TRBV21-1	.	.	TRBJ2-7	CASSKEASDDEQYF	TGTGCCAGCAGCAAAGAGGCCAGCGACGACGAGCAGTACTTC
TRBV10-1	.	.	TRBJ1-6	CASSQDSDSPLHF	TGCGCCAGCTCCCAGGACTCGGATTCACCCCTCCACTTT
TRBV7-9	.	.	TRBJ1-1	CASSLVQGYTEAFF	TGTGCCAGCAGCTTAGTTCAGGGTTACACTGAAGCTTTCTTT
TRBV2	few	TRBD1	TRBJ2-4	CASSMNTGGRYF	TGTGCCAGCAGTATGAACACAGGGGGACGGTACTTC
TRBV6-5	.	.	TRBJ2-1	CVSGPSAYNEQFF	TGTGTCAGCGGGCCTTCTGCCTACAATGAGCAGTTCTTC
TRBV5-1	.	TRBD1	TRBJ1-6	CASSLGDRSRGYNSPLHF	TGCGCCAGCAGCTTGGGGGACAGGAGTAGAGGCTATAATTCACCCCTCCACTTT
TRBV3-1/TRBV3-2	once	.	TRBJ2-2	CASSQVLPRSLTGELFF	TGTGCCAGCAGCCAAGTCCTCCCACGGAGCCTCACCGGGGAGCTGTTTTTT
TRBV21-1	.	.	TRBJ1-1	CASSKKGGSETGWNTEAFF	TGTGCCAGCAGCAAAAAAGGAGGAAGCGAGACAGGGTGGAACACTGAAGCTTTCTTT
TRBV10-3	few	.	TRBJ2-7	CAISTGTPSYEQYF	TGTGCCATCAGCACCGGGACACCCTCCTACGAGCAGTACTTC
TRBV7-9	.	.	TRBJ1-1	CASSFRSDTEAFF	TGTGCCAGCAGCTTCAGATCAGACACTGAAGCTTTCTTT
TRBV12-5	.	TRBD1	TRBJ1-2	CASGLATGGSYGYTF	TGTGCTAGTGGTTTGGCTACAGGGGGCAGCTATGGCTACACCTTC